Each of the 20 T cell receptor beta chains below was sequenced from the same sample in a study of OX40 agonist ivuxolimab in advanced cancers. Sequencing used immunoSEQ multiplex PCR; TCRdb keeps in-frame clones, though not all of them. The sample carries 40,000 or so clones, 70% to 90% recorded once. The starting material was CD4+ or CD8+ T cells sorted from blood, obtained in a trial of the OX40 agonist ivuxolimab. The receptors were sampled from an adult with an advanced solid tumor such as melanoma, head and neck, liver or kidney cancer.

The table lists this clone with a count of one. The gene calls are TRBV6-5 and TRBJ1-1, with D perhaps TRBD1 (6 bases). Trimming stripped 0 bases from V and 8 bases from J, with 13 bases between. Germline CDR1 reads MNHEY; CDR2 reads SVGAGI. The CDR3 is 14 amino acids. This CDR3 is CASSYSGRGREAFF. The DNA of the CDR3 is TGTGCCAGCAGTTACTCGGGCAGGGGCCGGGAAGCTTTCTTT.

This chain uses TRBV2 with TRBJ1-1; D remains ambiguous. The germline CDR1 and CDR2 sequences are SNHLY and FYNNEI. CDR3 length: 13 amino acids. V was clipped by 3 bases and J by 4 bases, with 9 bases between them. The DNA for the CDR3 is TGTGCCAGCAGTGATGACCGGAGCACTGAAGCTTTCTTT. Translated: CASSDDRSTEAFF. The complete variable domain, with remaining parts taken from reference TRBV2 and TRBJ1-1, reads EPEVTQTPSHQVTQMGQEVILRCVPISNHLYFYWYRQILGQKVEFLVSFYNNEISEKSEIFDDQFSVERPDGSNFTLKIRSTKLEDSAMYFCASSDDRSTEAFFGQGTRLTVV.

The chain links TRBV7-9 to TRBJ2-7, with TRBD1 matching 11 bases. In germline, CDR1 is SEHNR, CDR2 FQNEAQ (reference sequence). The ends lost 3 bases at V and 5 bases at J; junction bases unmatched: 3. This CDR3 has 14 residues. In DNA, the CDR3 is TGTGCCAGCAGCTTGGGACAGGGGGTCCACGAGCAGTACTTC. This sequence encodes CASSLGQGVHEQYF.

This chain joins TRBV19 and TRBJ2-7; 8 nucleotides agree with TRBD2. The CDR3 extends over 14 amino acids. Trimming cost V 7 bases and J 3 bases; bases outside gene matches: 8. Germline-derived CDR1 and CDR2 are LNHDA and SQIVND (reference sequence). In DNA, the CDR3 is TGTGCCAGTACCCCGGGGGGGGCTGGCTACGAGCAGTACTTC. Protein: CASTPGGAGYEQYF.

The chain links TRBV7-9 to TRBJ2-1; 13 bases are shared with TRBD2. Germline trimming cut 3 bases from V and 6 bases from J; bases unmatched to any gene: 8. From germline, CDR1 is SEHNR and CDR2 FQNEAQ (reference sequence). This CDR3 has 17 residues. CDR3 coding DNA: TGTGCCAGCAGCTTGGGACTAGCGGGGCTCCTGAGCAATGAGCAGTTCTTC. It codes for CASSLGLAGLLSNEQFF. Complete variable domain (other parts from reference TRBV7-9 and TRBJ2-1): DTGVSQNPRHKITKRGQNVTFRCDPISEHNRLYWYRQTLGQGPEFLTYFQNEAQLEKSRLLSDRFSAERPKGSFSTLEIQRTEQGDSAMYLCASSLGLAGLLSNEQFFGPGTRLTVL.

This sequence joins TRBV27 and TRBJ2-7, with TRBD2 identical over 8 bases. The V segment lost 6 bases and the J segment 7 bases; nucleotides outside the gene matches: 5. Per germline, CDR1 MNHEY and CDR2 SMNVEV (reference sequence). The CDR3 consists of 12 residues. This CDR3 reads CASSGSGGEQYF. In DNA form, the CDR3 reads TGTGCCAGCAGCGGGAGCGGGGGAGAGCAGTACTTC.

The chain is built from TRBV4-2 and TRBJ2-7, with D possibly TRBD1 on 6 matching bases. There are 14 residues in the CDR3. The germline V gene has CDR1 LGHNA and CDR2 YNFKEQ. Trimming left V 5 bases short and J 3 bases short, with 14 bases between. The CDR3 sequence is CASSLHRDGYEQYF. The CDR3 DNA sequence: TGTGCCAGCAGCTTACACAGGGACGGCTACGAGCAGTACTTC.

V gene TRBV5-6 combines with J gene TRBJ2-7, with D unresolved. CDR1 is SGHDT and CDR2 is YYEEEE in the germline V gene. CDR3 length: 11 residues. V was clipped by 3 bases and J by 4 bases, with 5 bases between them. CDR3 residues: CASSSRYEQYV. In nucleotides, the CDR3 is TGTGCCAGCAGCTCGAGATACGAGCAGTACGTC.

The chain is built from TRBV27 and TRBJ2-7; D is unclear. With 1 base removed from V and 1 base from J, the gap between germline ends came to 5 bases. This CDR3 contains 13 residues. Germline-derived CDR1 and CDR2 are MNHEY and SMNVEV (reference sequence). CDR3 nucleotide sequence: TGTGCCAGCAGTTTATTGTTGTCCTACGAGCAGTACTTC. Translating gives CASSLLLSYEQYF.

The chain combines TRBV28 with TRBJ2-1; D perhaps matches TRBD2 (5 bases). Germline CDR1 is MDHEN and CDR2 is SYDVKM. Trimming took 6 bases from V and 0 from J, leaving 9 bases between them. CDR3 length: 14 amino acids. Written as DNA, the CDR3 is TGTGCCAGCAGGTCTGGGAGCTCCTACAATGAGCAGTTCTTC. This codes for CASRSGSSYNEQFF.

The rearrangement joins TRBV4-3 to TRBJ1-1; tentative D call: TRBD1 (5 bases). Trimming removed 0 bases from V and 3 bases from J, with 11 bases in between. The CDR3 loop spans 15 amino acids. Germline V gene data show CDR1 as LGHNA and CDR2 as YSLEER. The CDR3 DNA sequence: TGCGCCAGCAGCCAAGATAGGTCAGGGTACACTGAAGCTTTCTTT. Translating it yields CASSQDRSGYTEAFF.

The chain has TRBV4-2 and TRBJ2-1, with D unclear. Germline lookup yields CDR1 LGHNA and CDR2 YNFKEQ. The CDR3 has 11 amino acids. Trimming took 8 bases from V and 8 from J, leaving 10 bases between them. The CDR3 protein is CASGIGYEQFF. Here the CDR3 DNA reads TGTGCCAGCGGAATAGGCTATGAGCAGTTCTTC.

The chain is built from TRBV6-5 and TRBJ2-2; possible D gene TRBD2, 7 bases. The length of the CDR3 is 16 residues. Trimming removed 2 bases at V and 7 bases at J, with 17 bases between. CDR1 is MNHEY, CDR2 SVGAGI, per germline. In nucleotides, the CDR3 is TGTGCCAGCAGTTACAGCGGGGCAGGGGCAGGCGGGGAGCTGTTTTTT. Translating it yields CASSYSGAGAGGELFF.

This rearrangement joins TRBV4-3 to TRBJ1-6; the D gene is possibly TRBD1 (5 bases). CDR1 is LGHNA, CDR2 YSLEER, per germline. The CDR3 sequence is 15 residues long. Between the trimmed V and J ends, which lost 0 bases and 8 bases, there was a span of 11 bases. The CDR3 sequence is CASSQDTGPDSPLHF. The CDR3 DNA reads TGCGCCAGCAGCCAAGATACAGGCCCTGATTCACCCCTCCACTTT.

V gene TRBV7-9 combines with J gene TRBJ2-7; 9 bases line up with TRBD1. From germline, CDR1 is SEHNR and CDR2 FQNEAQ (reference sequence). There are 14 residues in the CDR3. Trimming at V came to 5 bases and at J to 2 bases, leaving 4 bases not matched to a gene. Here the CDR3 reads CASSGYRGPYEQYF. The CDR3 nucleotides are TGTGCCAGCAGCGGATACAGGGGGCCCTACGAGCAGTACTTC.

The chain has TRBV7-9 and TRBJ1-1; D is unresolved. The germline V gene encodes CDR1 SEHNR and CDR2 FQNEAQ (reference sequence). The CDR3 has 11 amino acids. The ends were cut back, 6 bases at V and 10 bases at J, with 12 bases in the middle. The CDR3 DNA sequence: TGTGCCAGCAGTCTGGAAGGGTTAGCTTTCTTT. It encodes CASSLEGLAFF.

The chain uses TRBV7-2 and TRBJ2-7; TRBD2 matches 9 bases. The germline V gene has CDR1 SGHTA and CDR2 FQGNSA. The trim removed 4 bases at V and 4 bases at J, leaving 5 bases unmatched. This CDR3 has 14 residues. The CDR3: CASSYGGGGYEQYV. The DNA of the CDR3 is TGTGCCAGCAGCTACGGCGGGGGGGGTTACGAGCAGTACGTC.

This rearrangement joins TRBV7-6 to TRBJ1-1; D uncertain. The CDR3 has 15 residues. V dropped 0 bases and J dropped 0 bases, with 8 bases sitting between them. Germline V CDR1 and CDR2: SGHVS, FNYEAQ. The CDR3 loop is CASSLAPSVNTEAFF. In DNA, the CDR3 is TGTGCCAGCAGCTTAGCCCCCTCAGTGAACACTGAAGCTTTCTTT.

This chain links TRBV9 with TRBJ1-1; D unclear. This CDR3 comprises 12 residues. Trimming pared 0 bases from V and 6 bases from J, leaving 6 bases between. CDR1 and CDR2 from the germline V gene are SGDLS and YYNGEE. This chain's CDR3 is CASSVAGAEAFF. The CDR3 DNA follows: TGTGCCAGCAGCGTAGCTGGCGCTGAAGCTTTCTTT. The variable domain in full, with the rest retrieved from reference TRBV9 and TRBJ1-1, is DSGVTQTPKHLITATGQRVTLRCSPRSGDLSVYWYQQSLDQGLQFLIQYYNGEERAKGNILERFSAQQFPDLHSELNLSSLELGDSALYFCASSVAGAEAFFGQGTRLTVV.

This chain joins TRBV27 and TRBJ1-1, with D possibly TRBD1 on 5 matching bases. Germline CDR1 reads MNHEY; CDR2 reads SMNVEV (reference sequence). The CDR3 extends over 14 amino acids. The V end was cut by 2 bases, the J end by 4 bases, with 11 bases between. The CDR3 DNA follows: TGTGCCAGCAGTTTACAGGGATCGGTCACTGAAGCTTTCTTT. Encoded protein: CASSLQGSVTEAFF.